This T cell receptor beta chain was retrieved from a study of T cell changes during pregnancy in multiple sclerosis. With 5 bases removed from V and 1 base from J, the gap between germline ends came to 12 bases. The CDR3 has 14 residues. Per the germline V gene, CDR1 is SGHDT and CDR2 is YYEEEE. Measured with immunoSEQ multiplex PCR; TCRdb has only the in-frame clones, and not every one. The table lists fewer than 12,000 clones, 80% to 90% of them singletons. Sample: CD8+ T cells from peripheral blood mononuclear cells, taken in the first trimester of pregnancy. The chain recombines TRBV5-6 with TRBJ2-5; D gene ambiguous. This clonotype was obtained from a female donor in good health, enrolled as a control in a pregnancy study. The CDR3 nucleotides are TGTGCCAGCAGTCAAATCCAGGCCCAAGAGACCCAGTACTTC. Amino acid sequence: CASSQIQAQETQYF.